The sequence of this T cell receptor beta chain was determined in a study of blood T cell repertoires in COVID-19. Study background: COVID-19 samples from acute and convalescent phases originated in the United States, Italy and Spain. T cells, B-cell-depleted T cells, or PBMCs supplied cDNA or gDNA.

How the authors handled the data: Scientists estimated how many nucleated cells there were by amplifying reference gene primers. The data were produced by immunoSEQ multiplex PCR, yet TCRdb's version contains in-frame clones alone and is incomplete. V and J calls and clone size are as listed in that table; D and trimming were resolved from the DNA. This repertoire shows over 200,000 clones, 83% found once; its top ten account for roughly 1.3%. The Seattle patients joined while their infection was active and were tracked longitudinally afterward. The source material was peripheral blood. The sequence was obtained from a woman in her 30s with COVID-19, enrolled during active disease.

Here the CDR3 reads CATNLPGGAGRARPQHF. DNA for the CDR3: TGTGCCACCAACTTGCCGGGGGGAGCCGGCCGGGCAAGGCCCCAGCATTTT. The chain employs TRBV28 and TRBJ1-5; tentatively, D is TRBD1 (5 bases). Trimming removed 10 bases from V and 9 bases from J, with 31 bases in between. The CDR3 sequence is 17 residues long. The germline CDR1 and CDR2 sequences are MDHEN and SYDVKM.